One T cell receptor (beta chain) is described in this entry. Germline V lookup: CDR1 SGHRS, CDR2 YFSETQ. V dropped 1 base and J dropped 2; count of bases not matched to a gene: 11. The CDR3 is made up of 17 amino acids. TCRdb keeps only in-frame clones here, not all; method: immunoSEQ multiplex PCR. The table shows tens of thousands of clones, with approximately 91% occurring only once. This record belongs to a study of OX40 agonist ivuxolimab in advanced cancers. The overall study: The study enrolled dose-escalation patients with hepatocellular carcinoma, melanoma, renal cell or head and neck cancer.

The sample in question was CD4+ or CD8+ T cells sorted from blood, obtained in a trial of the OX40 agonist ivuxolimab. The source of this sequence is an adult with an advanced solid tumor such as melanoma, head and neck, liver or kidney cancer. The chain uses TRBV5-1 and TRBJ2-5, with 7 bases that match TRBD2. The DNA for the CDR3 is TGCGCCAGCAGCTTGTGGGGGGTGGCTAGCGGACAAGAGACCCAGTACTTC. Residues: CASSLWGVASGQETQYF.